This T cell receptor beta chain was captured by sequencing in a study of T cells in Graves' hyperthyroidism and ophthalmopathy. Amplified TCR beta CDR3 regions came from RNA transcripts. The HTBI set primed first-round TCR CDR3 RT-PCR. TCRdb reprocessed the multiplex PCR reads via MiXCR and lists one record per CDR3 protein. The sample holds 400,000 or so distinct CDR3 sequences; more than 12% are singletons and the top ten take around 20%. Regarding the study as a whole: Most expanded thyroid clonotypes above 0.001 also appeared in blood. Ophthalmopathy was distinguished from stable hyperthyroidism by 13 V-J signatures. The model foresaw ophthalmopathy a median roughly 6.6 months prior to onset.

This clonotype came up many times. Antigen: not known. Germline V gene lookup returns CDR1 SGDLS and CDR2 YYNGEE. V dropped 0 bases and J dropped 3; count of bases not matched to a gene: 10. This CDR3 contains 18 residues. The receptor's source is a woman under 40 with Graves' ophthalmopathy. The V call is TRBV9, the J call TRBJ1-1; TRBD1 aligns across 11 bases. Sequencing input: blood. CDR3 region: CASSVDSRTGGRDTEAFF. The CDR3 DNA reads TGTGCCAGCAGCGTAGACTCCCGGACAGGGGGCCGAGACACTGAAGCTTTCTTT.